A single T cell receptor beta chain is shown here with its context. Its matching antigen is unknown. This specimen belongs to a study of CD8+ T cells in alopecia areata. Whole-study findings and limits: Scalp sequencing also captures normal skin's resident alphabeta T cells. In blood and scalp, many expanded lesional clones persisted during tofacitinib. TCR sharing across patients was less clear than in mice, possibly HLA-related.

TCR sequencing used cDNA made by reverse transcription of extracted RNA. Produced via immunoSEQ multiplex PCR; TCRdb's table is partial and in-frame only. The sample contains fewer than 250,000 clones, 50% to 60% of which appear only once. Treatment indicated: oral pan-JAK inhibitor, 5-10 mg twice daily. This material consisted of CD4+ T cells sorted from blood, taken at week 4, from a patient treated with tofacitinib. This sequence was found in a human donor with alopecia areata.

The CDR3 sequence is CASTSGLAGYEQYF. CDR3 coding DNA: TGTGCCAGCACATCGGGACTAGCGGGGTACGAGCAGTACTTC. The rearrangement uses TRBV2 and TRBJ2-7, with TRBD2 matching over 13 bases. V was pared by 7 bases and J by 4 bases, with 4 bases of the junction left unmatched. CDR3 length: 14 residues. Per germline, CDR1 SNHLY and CDR2 FYNNEI. The variable domain in full, with the rest retrieved from reference TRBV2 and TRBJ2-7, is EPEVTQTPSHQVTQMGQEVILRCVPISNHLYFYWYRQILGQKVEFLVSFYNNEISEKSEIFDDQFSVERPDGSNFTLKIRSTKLEDSAMYFCASTSGLAGYEQYFGPGTRLTVT.